Below, one T cell receptor beta chain is given with its context. Antigen: not known. This record comes from a study of brain T cells in children with intractable seizures. Notes on the study in general: Absence of clones before surgery may stem from lower sequencing depth. Only CDR3 sequence similarity suggested viral specificity, without known HCMV serostatus.

Measured with immunoSEQ multiplex PCR; TCRdb has only the in-frame clones, and not every one. The table shows 340,000 or so clones, with roughly 92% occurring only once. The time point denotes: blood from clinic visit 5 months post-surgery; TSC patient then seizure free. The sample consisted of peripheral blood, taken roughly 5 months after surgery. The source of this sequence is a boy under three years old with tuberous sclerosis and intractable seizures.

The CDR3 DNA reads as TGTGCTAGTGGTTTGGTACATCCCGACAGGCGGGAGACTGAAGCTTTCTTT. It yields the protein CASGLVHPDRRETEAFF. This chain joins TRBV12-5 and TRBJ1-1; D possibly corresponds to TRBD1 (6 bases). Germline CDR1 reads LGHNT; CDR2 reads FRNRAP. The CDR3 runs to 17 residues. Deletions cut 0 bases from V and 5 bases from J, with 19 bases between. The variable domain in full, completed from reference TRBV12-5 and TRBJ1-1, reads DARVTQTPRHKVTEMGQEVTMRCQPILGHNTVFWYRQTMMQGLELLAYFRNRAPLDDSGMPKDRFSAEMPDATLATLKIQPSEPRDSAVYFCASGLVHPDRRETEAFFGQGTRLTVV.